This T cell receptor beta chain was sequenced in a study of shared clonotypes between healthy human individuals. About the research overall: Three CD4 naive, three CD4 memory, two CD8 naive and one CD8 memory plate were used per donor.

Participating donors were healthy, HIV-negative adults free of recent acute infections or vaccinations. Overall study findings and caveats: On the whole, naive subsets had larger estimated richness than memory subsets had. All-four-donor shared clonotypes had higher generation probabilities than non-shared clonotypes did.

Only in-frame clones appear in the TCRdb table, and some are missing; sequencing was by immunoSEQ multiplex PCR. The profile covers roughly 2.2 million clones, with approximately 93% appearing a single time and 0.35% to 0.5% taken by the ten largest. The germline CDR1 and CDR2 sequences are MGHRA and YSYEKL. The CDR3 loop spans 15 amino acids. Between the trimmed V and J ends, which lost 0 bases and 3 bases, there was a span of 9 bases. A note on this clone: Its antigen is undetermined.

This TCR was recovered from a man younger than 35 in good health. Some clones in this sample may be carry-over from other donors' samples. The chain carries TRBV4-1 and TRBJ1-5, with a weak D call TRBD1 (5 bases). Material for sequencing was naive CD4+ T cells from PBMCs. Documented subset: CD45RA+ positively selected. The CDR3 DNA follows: TGCGCCAGCAGCCAAGATTTGGGGCCCAATCAGCCCCAGCATTTT. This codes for CASSQDLGPNQPQHF.